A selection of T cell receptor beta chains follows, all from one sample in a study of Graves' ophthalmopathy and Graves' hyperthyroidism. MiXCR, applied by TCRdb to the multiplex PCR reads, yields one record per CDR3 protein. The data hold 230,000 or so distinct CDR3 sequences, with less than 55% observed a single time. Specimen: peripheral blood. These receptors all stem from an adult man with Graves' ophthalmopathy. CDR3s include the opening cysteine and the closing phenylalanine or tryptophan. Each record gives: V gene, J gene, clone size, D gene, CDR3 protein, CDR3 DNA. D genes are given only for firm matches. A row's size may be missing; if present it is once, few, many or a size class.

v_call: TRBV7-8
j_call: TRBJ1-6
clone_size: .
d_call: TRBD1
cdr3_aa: CASSSTGGLGSSYNSPLHF
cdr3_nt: TGTGCCAGCAGCTCGACAGGGGGGCTAGGAAGCTCCTATAATTCACCCCTCCACTTT

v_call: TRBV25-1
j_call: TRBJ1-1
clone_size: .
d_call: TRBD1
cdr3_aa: CASSSQGVGEAFF
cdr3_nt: TGTGCCAGCAGTAGTCAGGGGGTCGGTGAAGCTTTCTTT

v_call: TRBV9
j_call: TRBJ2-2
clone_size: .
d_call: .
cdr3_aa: CASSGDSGELFF
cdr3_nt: TGTGCCAGCTCAGGGGATAGCGGGGAGCTGTTTTTT

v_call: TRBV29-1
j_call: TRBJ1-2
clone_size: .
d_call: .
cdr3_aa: CSVVGEGAERLNYGYTF
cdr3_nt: TGCAGCGTTGTAGGGGAAGGGGCTGAAAGATTAAACTATGGCTACACCTTC

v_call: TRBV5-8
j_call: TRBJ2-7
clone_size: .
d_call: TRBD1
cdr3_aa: CASSLVGQVSSYEQYF
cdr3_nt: TGTGCCAGCAGCTTAGTCGGACAGGTTTCTTCCTACGAGCAGTACTTC

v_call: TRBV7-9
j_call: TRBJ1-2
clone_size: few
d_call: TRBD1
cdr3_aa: CASQLSSTGGDGYTF
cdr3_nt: TGTGCCAGCCAGCTCTCAAGCACAGGGGGCGATGGCTACACCTTC

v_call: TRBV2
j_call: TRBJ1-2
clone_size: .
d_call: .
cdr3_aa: CASSEKEGGYGYTF
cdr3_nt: TGTGCCAGCAGTGAAAAAGAAGGGGGCTATGGCTACACCTTC

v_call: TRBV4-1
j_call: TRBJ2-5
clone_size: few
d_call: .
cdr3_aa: CASSLQGMETQYF
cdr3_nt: TGCGCCAGCAGCCTGCAGGGAATGGAGACCCAGTACTTC

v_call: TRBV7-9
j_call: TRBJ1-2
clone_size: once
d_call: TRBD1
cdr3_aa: CASSLAARGQGYTF
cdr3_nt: TGTGCCAGCAGCTTAGCGGCCAGGGGGCAAGGCTACACCTTC

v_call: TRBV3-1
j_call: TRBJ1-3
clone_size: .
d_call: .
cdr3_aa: CASSQQERNTIYF
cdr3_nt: TGTGCCAGCAGCCAACAGGAGCGGAACACCATATATTTT

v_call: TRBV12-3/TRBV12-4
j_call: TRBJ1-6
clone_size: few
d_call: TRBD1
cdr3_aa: CASSTTGGSPLHF
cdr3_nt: TGTGCCAGCAGTACGACAGGGGGTTCACCCCTCCACTTT

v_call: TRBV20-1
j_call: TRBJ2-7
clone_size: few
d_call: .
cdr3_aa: CSASLETYEQYF
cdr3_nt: TGCAGTGCTAGCTTGGAAACCTACGAGCAGTACTTC

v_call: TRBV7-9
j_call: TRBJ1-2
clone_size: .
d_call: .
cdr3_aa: CASSLSRGPGYTF
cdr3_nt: TGTGCCAGCAGCTTAAGCAGGGGACCTGGCTACACCTTC

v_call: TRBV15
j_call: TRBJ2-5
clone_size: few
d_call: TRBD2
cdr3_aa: CATSRGREPPRGETQYF
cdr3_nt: TGTGCCACCAGCAGAGGCAGGGAGCCCCCGCGGGGGGAGACCCAGTACTTC

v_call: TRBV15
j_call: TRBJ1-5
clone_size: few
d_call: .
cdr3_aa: CATSLNRDRTPQHF
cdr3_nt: TGTGCCACCAGCTTAAACAGGGATAGAACCCCCCAGCATTTT

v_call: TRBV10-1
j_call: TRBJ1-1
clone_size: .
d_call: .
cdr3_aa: CASADSLGTEAFF
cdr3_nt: TGCGCCAGCGCGGACAGTCTGGGGACTGAAGCTTTCTTT

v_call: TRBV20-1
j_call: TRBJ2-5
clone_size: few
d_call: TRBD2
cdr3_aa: CSATSGLSQETQYF
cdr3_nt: TGCAGTGCAACTAGCGGATTATCTCAAGAGACCCAGTACTTC

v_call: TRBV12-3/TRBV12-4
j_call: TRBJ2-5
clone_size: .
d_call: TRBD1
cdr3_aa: CASSPGQGADETQYF
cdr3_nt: TGTGCCAGCAGTCCCGGACAGGGGGCTGACGAGACCCAGTACTTC

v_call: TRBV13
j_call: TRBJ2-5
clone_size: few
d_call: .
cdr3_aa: CASSSPRGAGETQYF
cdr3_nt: TGTGCCAGCAGCTCACCCAGAGGTGCGGGAGAGACCCAGTACTTC

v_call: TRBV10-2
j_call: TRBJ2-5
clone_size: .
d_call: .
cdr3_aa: CASSESSGAETQYF
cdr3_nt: TGCGCCAGCAGTGAGTCATCTGGGGCGGAGACCCAGTACTTC

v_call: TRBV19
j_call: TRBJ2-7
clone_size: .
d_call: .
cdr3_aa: CASSMTDSYEQYF
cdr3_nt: TGTGCCAGTAGTATGACGGATTCCTACGAGCAGTACTTC

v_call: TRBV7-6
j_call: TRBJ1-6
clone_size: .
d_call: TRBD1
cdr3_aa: CASSTRGVTGANSPLHF
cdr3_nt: TGTGCCAGCAGCACTAGGGGGGTGACAGGGGCCAACTCACCCCTCCACTTT

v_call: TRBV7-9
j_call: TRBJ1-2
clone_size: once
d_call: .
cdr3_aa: CASSYSGDLLDGYTF
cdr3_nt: TGTGCCAGCAGTTACTCGGGTGACCTGTTGGATGGCTACACCTTC

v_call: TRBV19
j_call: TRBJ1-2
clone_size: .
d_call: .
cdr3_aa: CASSTEPQPNYGYTF
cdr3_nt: TGTGCCAGTAGTACCGAACCACAGCCTAACTATGGCTACACCTTC

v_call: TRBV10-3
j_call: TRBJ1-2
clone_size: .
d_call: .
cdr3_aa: CAISTGTGTNYGYTF
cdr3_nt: TGTGCCATCAGTACAGGGACGGGAACTAACTATGGCTACACCTTC

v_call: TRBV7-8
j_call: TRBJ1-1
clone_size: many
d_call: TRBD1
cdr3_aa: CASSKGQGATGTEAFF
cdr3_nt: TGTGCCAGCAGCAAGGGACAGGGGGCGACGGGCACTGAAGCTTTCTTT

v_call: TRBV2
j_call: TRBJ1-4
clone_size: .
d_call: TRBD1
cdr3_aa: CAARQGGNEKLFF
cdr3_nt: TGTGCCGCTAGACAGGGTGGTAATGAAAAACTGTTTTTT

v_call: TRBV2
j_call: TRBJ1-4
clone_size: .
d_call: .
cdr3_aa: CASCLDSSGANEKLFF
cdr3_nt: TGTGCCAGCTGCTTGGACAGCTCTGGGGCTAATGAAAAACTGTTTTTT

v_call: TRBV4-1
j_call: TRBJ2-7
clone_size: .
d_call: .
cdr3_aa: CASSQERGSSYEQYF
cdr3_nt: TGCGCCAGCAGCCAAGAAAGGGGGAGCTCCTACGAGCAGTACTTC

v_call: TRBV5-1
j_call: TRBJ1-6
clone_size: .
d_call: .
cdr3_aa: CASSPGISYNSPLHF
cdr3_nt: TGCGCCAGCAGTCCCGGTATCTCCTATAATTCACCCCTCCACTTT

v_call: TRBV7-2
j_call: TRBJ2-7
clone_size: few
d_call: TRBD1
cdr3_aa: CASSLTPGQGPNEQYF
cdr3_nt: TGTGCCAGCAGCCTGACGCCGGGACAGGGCCCTAACGAGCAGTACTTC

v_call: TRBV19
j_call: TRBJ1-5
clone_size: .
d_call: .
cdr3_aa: CASGNQPQHF
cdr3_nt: TGTGCCAGTGGTAATCAGCCCCAGCATTTT

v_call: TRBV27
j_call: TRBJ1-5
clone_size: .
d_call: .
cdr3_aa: CASSLTAGSQPQHF
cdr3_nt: TGTGCCAGCAGTTTAACGGCAGGGAGTCAGCCCCAGCATTTT

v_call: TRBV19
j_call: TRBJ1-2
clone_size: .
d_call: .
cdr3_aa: CASRPTPTGLYGYTF
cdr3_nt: TGTGCCAGCAGACCAACTCCCACAGGCCTCTATGGCTACACCTTC

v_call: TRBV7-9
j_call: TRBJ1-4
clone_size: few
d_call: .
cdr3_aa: CASSRELATNEKLFF
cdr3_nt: TGTGCCAGCAGCCGGGAACTTGCAACTAATGAAAAACTGTTTTTT

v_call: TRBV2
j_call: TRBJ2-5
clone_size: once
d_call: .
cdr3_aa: CASNADMGGQETQYF
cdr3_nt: TGTGCCAGCAATGCTGACATGGGGGGACAAGAGACCCAGTACTTC

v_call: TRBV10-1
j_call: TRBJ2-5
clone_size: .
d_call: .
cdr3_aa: CASSEAGGKETQYF
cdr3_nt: TGCGCCAGCAGTGAGGCAGGGGGGAAGGAGACCCAGTACTTC

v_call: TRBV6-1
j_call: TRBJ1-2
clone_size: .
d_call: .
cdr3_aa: CASLEPGASNYGYTF
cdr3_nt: TGTGCCAGCTTGGAGCCTGGGGCCTCCAACTATGGCTACACCTTC

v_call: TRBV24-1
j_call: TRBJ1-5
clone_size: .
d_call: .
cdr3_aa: CATHSQIRCNQPQHF
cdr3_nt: TGTGCCACTCATAGCCAGATCCGCTGCAATCAGCCCCAGCATTTT

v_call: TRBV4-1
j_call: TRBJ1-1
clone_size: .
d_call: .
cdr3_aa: CASTSGPGQLNTEAFF
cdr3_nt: TGCGCCAGCACTTCAGGGCCTGGGCAATTGAACACTGAAGCTTTCTTT